A selection of T cell receptor beta chains follows, all from one sample in a study of early T cells in non-severe SARS-CoV-2 infection. TCRdb reprocessed the 5' RACE reads with MiXCR, giving one entry per CDR3 protein. The sample records some 30,000 distinct CDR3 sequences, around 4.5% being singletons. Here the sequenced sample was whole blood, taken at baseline. All receptors come from an adult who was a healthcare worker with PCR-confirmed SARS-CoV-2 infection or an uninfected control (not recorded which). The CDR3 runs from the conserved cysteine through the conserved F or W. The order of the fields is J gene, D gene, clone size, V gene, CDR3 length, CDR3 protein, CDR3 DNA. A D gene is named only where the DNA matches it firmly. Size is omitted from some rows. Given values are once, few, many or a class for expanded clones.

j_gene: TRBJ2-1; d_gene: TRBD1; abundance: many; v_gene: TRBV20-1; len: 13; CDR3aa: CSAQGQSEFRQFF; CDR3nt: TGCAGTGCACAGGGACAGTCGGAGTTTCGACAGTTCTTC
j_gene: TRBJ2-3; d_gene: -; abundance: many; v_gene: TRBV7-9; len: 17; CDR3aa: CASSLAGKDVYTDTQYF; CDR3nt: TGTGCCAGCAGCTTAGCGGGGAAGGACGTCTACACAGATACGCAGTATTTT
j_gene: TRBJ1-2; d_gene: -; abundance: -; v_gene: TRBV29-1; len: 16; CDR3aa: CSVESAPSLANYGYTF; CDR3nt: TGCAGCGTTGAATCGGCACCTTCCCTAGCTAACTATGGCTACACCTTC
j_gene: TRBJ2-3; d_gene: TRBD1; abundance: many; v_gene: TRBV5-6; len: 14; CDR3aa: CASSVRQGSDTQYF; CDR3nt: TGTGCCAGCAGCGTTCGACAGGGATCAGATACGCAGTATTTT
j_gene: TRBJ2-7; d_gene: TRBD1; abundance: many; v_gene: TRBV9; len: 17; CDR3aa: CASSAKVLTGGQDEQYF; CDR3nt: TGTGCCAGCAGCGCCAAAGTGTTGACAGGGGGCCAGGACGAGCAGTACTTC
j_gene: TRBJ1-1; d_gene: TRBD1; abundance: many; v_gene: TRBV6-6; len: 15; CDR3aa: CASSFPGQGGTEAFF; CDR3nt: TGTGCCAGCAGTTTCCCTGGACAGGGGGGAACTGAAGCTTTCTTT
j_gene: TRBJ2-7; d_gene: TRBD1; abundance: -; v_gene: TRBV7-9; len: 16; CDR3aa: CASSPASGQGASEQYF; CDR3nt: TGTGCCAGCAGCCCCGCAAGCGGGCAGGGGGCAAGCGAGCAGTACTTC
j_gene: TRBJ2-2; d_gene: -; abundance: many; v_gene: TRBV11-2; len: 16; CDR3aa: CASSLFWSIRPGELFF; CDR3nt: TGTGCCAGCAGCTTATTTTGGTCTATTCGACCCGGGGAGCTGTTTTTT
j_gene: TRBJ1-5; d_gene: -; abundance: few; v_gene: TRBV28; len: 18; CDR3aa: CASSLWGQGGRSDQPQHF; CDR3nt: TGTGCCAGCAGTTTATGGGGGCAGGGAGGTAGGTCGGATCAGCCCCAGCATTTT
j_gene: TRBJ1-4; d_gene: -; abundance: many; v_gene: TRBV3-1; len: 12; CDR3aa: CASSPRDEKLFF; CDR3nt: TGTGCCAGCAGCCCCAGGGATGAAAAACTGTTTTTT
j_gene: TRBJ1-1; d_gene: -; abundance: many; v_gene: TRBV9; len: 15; CDR3aa: CASSARGESDTEAFF; CDR3nt: TGTGCCAGCAGCGCCCGGGGTGAATCCGACACTGAAGCTTTCTTT
j_gene: TRBJ1-1; d_gene: TRBD1; abundance: -; v_gene: TRBV7-3; len: 16; CDR3aa: CASSTATGLLNTEAFF; CDR3nt: TGTGCCAGCAGCACCGCGACAGGGTTGCTGAACACTGAAGCTTTCTTT
j_gene: TRBJ2-7; d_gene: TRBD2; abundance: many; v_gene: TRBV19; len: 15; CDR3aa: CASSIVIAGVHEQYF; CDR3nt: TGTGCCAGTAGTATAGTAATAGCGGGAGTCCACGAGCAGTACTTC
j_gene: TRBJ2-5; d_gene: -; abundance: many; v_gene: TRBV10-3; len: 14; CDR3aa: CAISESISLETQYF; CDR3nt: TGTGCCATCAGTGAGAGTATAAGCCTGGAGACCCAGTACTTC
j_gene: TRBJ2-3; d_gene: TRBD2; abundance: many; v_gene: TRBV6-6; len: 16; CDR3aa: CASSFPGGLSTDTQYF; CDR3nt: TGTGCCAGCAGTTTCCCGGGGGGATTAAGCACAGATACGCAGTATTTT
j_gene: TRBJ2-3; d_gene: TRBD2; abundance: few; v_gene: TRBV28; len: 16; CDR3aa: CASSPQTSGRPDTQYF; CDR3nt: TGTGCCAGCAGTCCCCAGACTAGCGGGAGGCCAGATACGCAGTATTTT
j_gene: TRBJ1-2; d_gene: -; abundance: many; v_gene: TRBV19; len: 12; CDR3aa: CASSIARGGYTF; CDR3nt: TGTGCCAGTAGTATAGCCCGGGGTGGCTACACCTTC
j_gene: TRBJ2-3; d_gene: TRBD2; abundance: -; v_gene: TRBV7-3; len: 14; CDR3aa: CASSTGLVTDTQYF; CDR3nt: TGTGCCAGCAGCACGGGACTAGTCACAGATACGCAGTATTTT
j_gene: TRBJ1-2; d_gene: TRBD1; abundance: many; v_gene: TRBV4-2; len: 16; CDR3aa: CASSQEGAPANYGYTF; CDR3nt: TGTGCCAGCAGCCAGGAGGGGGCACCTGCTAACTATGGCTACACCTTC
j_gene: TRBJ1-5; d_gene: -; abundance: many; v_gene: TRBV2; len: 14; CDR3aa: CASNLDHSNQPQHF; CDR3nt: TGTGCCAGCAACCTGGACCATAGCAATCAGCCCCAGCATTTT
j_gene: TRBJ2-7; d_gene: TRBD2; abundance: many; v_gene: TRBV7-2; len: 15; CDR3aa: CASSRSGGESYEQYF; CDR3nt: TGTGCCAGCAGCCGTAGCGGGGGGGAATCCTACGAGCAGTACTTC
j_gene: TRBJ1-1; d_gene: -; abundance: many; v_gene: TRBV12-3/TRBV12-4; len: 13; CDR3aa: CASSWGVNTEAFF; CDR3nt: TGTGCCAGCAGTTGGGGAGTGAACACTGAAGCTTTCTTT
j_gene: TRBJ1-6; d_gene: -; abundance: many; v_gene: TRBV3-1; len: 13; CDR3aa: CATGLDYNSPLHF; CDR3nt: TGTGCCACCGGGTTAGACTATAATTCACCCCTCCACTTT
j_gene: TRBJ2-5; d_gene: -; abundance: many; v_gene: TRBV6-2/TRBV6-3; len: 13; CDR3aa: CASSEDRQETQYF; CDR3nt: TGTGCCAGCTCTGAGGACAGACAAGAGACCCAGTACTTC
j_gene: TRBJ2-7; d_gene: -; abundance: many; v_gene: TRBV7-9; len: 13; CDR3aa: CASSPDSVYEQYF; CDR3nt: TGTGCCAGCAGCCCCGACAGCGTCTACGAGCAGTACTTC
j_gene: TRBJ2-5; d_gene: TRBD2; abundance: many; v_gene: TRBV2; len: 15; CDR3aa: CASSEARGEKETQYF; CDR3nt: TGTGCCAGCAGTGAGGCGCGGGGGGAGAAAGAGACCCAGTACTTC
j_gene: TRBJ1-1; d_gene: -; abundance: many; v_gene: TRBV6-2/TRBV6-3; len: 13; CDR3aa: CASSYSFRAEAFF; CDR3nt: TGTGCCAGCAGTTACTCGTTTAGGGCTGAAGCTTTCTTT
j_gene: TRBJ2-7; d_gene: TRBD2; abundance: -; v_gene: TRBV4-1; len: 15; CDR3aa: CASSSAGGPSHEQYF; CDR3nt: TGCGCCAGCAGTTCCGCGGGAGGGCCCTCCCACGAGCAGTACTTC
j_gene: TRBJ2-4; d_gene: -; abundance: many; v_gene: TRBV27; len: 17; CDR3aa: CASRPVGGGRAKNIQYF; CDR3nt: TGTGCCAGCAGGCCCGTAGGAGGGGGCCGAGCAAAAAACATTCAGTACTTC
j_gene: TRBJ2-5; d_gene: -; abundance: many; v_gene: TRBV29-1; len: 12; CDR3aa: CSVPDIRETQYF; CDR3nt: TGCAGCGTTCCCGACATCAGGGAGACCCAGTACTTC
j_gene: TRBJ2-2; d_gene: -; abundance: many; v_gene: TRBV5-1; len: 15; CDR3aa: CASSLTAGVTGELFF; CDR3nt: TGCGCCAGCAGCTTGACGGCAGGGGTCACCGGGGAGCTGTTTTTT